Shown below are 9 T cell receptor beta chains from a single sample sequenced in a study of blood T cell repertoires in COVID-19. This table comes from immunoSEQ multiplex PCR, and its TCRdb copy is limited to in-frame clones, with some not included. The data show about 62,000 clones, around 87% seen once. Sequenced sample: peripheral blood. The receptors were gathered from a man in his sixties or seventies with acute or convalescent COVID-19.

The chain joins TRBV13 to TRBJ2-1; the D gene is possibly TRBD2 (6 bases). The CDR3 totals 14 residues. Trimming pared 1 base from V and 9 bases from J, leaving 13 bases between. From germline, CDR1 is PRHDT and CDR2 FYEKMQ (reference sequence). This CDR3 is CASSLVSGEFEQFF. CDR3 DNA sequence: TGTGCCAGCAGCTTAGTGTCGGGAGAATTTGAGCAGTTCTTC.

The chain combines TRBV19 with TRBJ1-4; D remains ambiguous. V dropped 6 bases and J dropped 0 bases, with 8 bases sitting between them. CDR3 length: 14 amino acids. Germline lookup yields CDR1 LNHDA and CDR2 SQIVND (reference sequence). The CDR3 DNA sequence: TGTGCCAGTAGGGCCCGGGCAACTAATGAAAAACTGTTTTTT. Its protein product is CASRARATNEKLFF.

This clone was counted only a few times. The chain combines TRBV7-2 with TRBJ2-7; 13 bases agree with TRBD2. The CDR3 sequence is 16 residues long. J was trimmed by 3 bases and V by 5 bases; bases with no gene match: 7. The germline CDR1 and CDR2 sequences are SGHTA and FQGNSA. Here the CDR3 DNA reads TGTGCCAGCAGCACCCGGACTAGCGGGAGACACTACGAGCAGTACTTC. Translating it yields CASSTRTSGRHYEQYF.

This sequence joins TRBV27 and TRBJ2-1; maybe TRBD2 (6 bases). CDR3 length equals 14 residues. Trimming pared 2 bases from V and 5 bases from J, leaving 10 bases between. Germline V CDR1 and CDR2: MNHEY, SMNVEV (reference sequence). The CDR3 sequence: CASSLPGLHNEQFF. The CDR3, as DNA: TGTGCCAGCAGTTTACCGGGACTCCACAATGAGCAGTTCTTC.

The CDR3 sequence is CASSRWTGGNTEAFF. The CDR3 DNA sequence: TGTGCCAGCAGCCGATGGACAGGGGGGAACACTGAAGCTTTCTTT. The rearrangement joins TRBV3-1 (or the pseudogene TRBV3-2) to TRBJ1-1, with 10 bases fitting TRBD1. Germline V gene sequence: CDR1 LGHDT, CDR2 YNNKEL (reference sequence). The ends lost 4 bases at V and 1 base at J; junction bases unmatched: 3. The CDR3 extends over 15 amino acids.

This clone was detected once. The chain is built from TRBV28 and TRBJ2-1, with D possibly TRBD2 on 6 matching bases. V lost 9 bases to trimming and J lost 6 bases, with 27 bases between them. CDR1 MDHEN and CDR2 SYDVKM come from the germline V gene. This CDR3 comprises 17 residues. CDR3 region: CASFTLGRSFPVNEQFF. The CDR3 DNA reads TGTGCCAGTTTTACGCTCGGGAGATCCTTTCCAGTCAATGAGCAGTTCTTC.

This chain's CDR3 is CASSITHLRDRGYEQYF. The CDR3 DNA reads as TGTGCCAGCAGCATCACTCATCTCCGGGACAGGGGATACGAGCAGTACTTC. This sequence joins TRBV21-1 and TRBJ2-7; no DNA check was done on the table's D call, TRBD1. TRBV21-1 is marked as a pseudogene. The length of the CDR3 is 17 residues.

This clone was seen once. The V call is TRBV28, the J call TRBJ1-4; a weak D match, TRBD1 (6 bases). Between the trimmed V and J ends, which lost 5 bases and 8 bases, there was a span of 18 bases. CDR1 and CDR2 (germline): MDHEN, SYDVKM. The CDR3 length is 15 residues. Here the CDR3 reads CASSTSGTIREKLFF. The CDR3 DNA sequence: TGTGCCAGCAGTACCTCCGGGACAATACGAGAAAAACTGTTTTTT.

V and J are TRBV5-6 and TRBJ1-2; D may be TRBD1 (6 bases). V was shortened by 4 bases and J by 6 bases, with 16 bases between the two germline ends. Germline V gene data show CDR1 as SGHDT and CDR2 as YYEEEE. This CDR3 spans 14 amino acids. The CDR3: CASSAGGGRDGYTF. The CDR3, as DNA: TGTGCCAGCAGCGCTGGGGGGGGCAGGGATGGCTACACCTTC.